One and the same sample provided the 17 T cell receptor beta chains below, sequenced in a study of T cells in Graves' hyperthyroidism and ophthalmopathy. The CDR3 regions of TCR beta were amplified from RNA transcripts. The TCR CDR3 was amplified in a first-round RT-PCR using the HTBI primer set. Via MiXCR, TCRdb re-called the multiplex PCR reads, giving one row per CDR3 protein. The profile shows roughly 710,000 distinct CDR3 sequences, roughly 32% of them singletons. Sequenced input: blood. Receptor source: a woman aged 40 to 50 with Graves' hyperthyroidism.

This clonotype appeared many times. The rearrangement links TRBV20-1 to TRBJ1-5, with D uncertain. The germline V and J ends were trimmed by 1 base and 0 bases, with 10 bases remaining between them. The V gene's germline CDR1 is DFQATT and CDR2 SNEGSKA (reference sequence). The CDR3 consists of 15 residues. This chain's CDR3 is CSARGTAYSNQPQHF. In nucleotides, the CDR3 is TGCAGTGCTAGAGGGACGGCTTATAGCAATCAGCCCCAGCATTTT.

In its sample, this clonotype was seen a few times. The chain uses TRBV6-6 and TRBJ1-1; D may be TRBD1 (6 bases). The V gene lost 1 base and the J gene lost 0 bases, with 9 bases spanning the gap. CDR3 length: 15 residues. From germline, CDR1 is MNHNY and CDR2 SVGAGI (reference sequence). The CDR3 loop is CASSYLQGVNTEAFF. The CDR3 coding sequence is TGTGCCAGCAGTTACTTACAGGGAGTGAACACTGAAGCTTTCTTT.

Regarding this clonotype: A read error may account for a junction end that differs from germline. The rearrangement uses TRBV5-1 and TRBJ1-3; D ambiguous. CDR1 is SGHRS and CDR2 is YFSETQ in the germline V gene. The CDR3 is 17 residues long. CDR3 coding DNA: TGTGCCAGCAGCCACGTTCCCGCGGCCGGCTCTGGAAACACCATATATTTT. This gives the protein CASSHVPAAGSGNTIYF.

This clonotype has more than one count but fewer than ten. CDR3 amino acids: CASTTALSGANVLTF. CDR3 sequence (DNA): TGTGCCAGCACCACCGCGCTTAGTGGGGCCAACGTCCTGACTTTC. The chain couples TRBV28 to TRBJ2-6, with no clear D. The CDR3 loop spans 15 amino acids. V shed 7 bases and J shed 3 bases, with 13 bases lying between them. Germline assignment: CDR1 MDHEN and CDR2 SYDVKM.

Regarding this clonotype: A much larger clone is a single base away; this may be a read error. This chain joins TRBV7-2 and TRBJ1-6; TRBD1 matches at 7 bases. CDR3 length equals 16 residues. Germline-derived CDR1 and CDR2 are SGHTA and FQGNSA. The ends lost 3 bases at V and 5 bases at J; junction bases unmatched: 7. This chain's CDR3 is CASSLTGIGHNSPLHF. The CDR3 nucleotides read TGTGCCAGCAGCTTGACAGGGATCGGGCATAATTCACCCCTCCACTTT.

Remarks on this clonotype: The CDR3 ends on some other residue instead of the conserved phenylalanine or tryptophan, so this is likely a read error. The CDR3 loop reads CASSLLLGSTHEQYL. The CDR3, as DNA: TGCGCCAGCAGCTTATTATTGGGGAGTACCCACGAGCAGTACCTC. This chain uses TRBV7-2 with TRBJ2-7, with a possible D match to TRBD2 (5 bases). This CDR3 contains 15 residues. CDR1 and CDR2 (germline): SGHTA, FQGNSA.

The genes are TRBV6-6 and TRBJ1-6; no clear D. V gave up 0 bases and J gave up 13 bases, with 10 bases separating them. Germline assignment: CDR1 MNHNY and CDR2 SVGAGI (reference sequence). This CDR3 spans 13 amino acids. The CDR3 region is CASSYSMQSPLHF. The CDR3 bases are TGTGCCAGCAGTTACTCGATGCAATCCCCCCTCCACTTT.

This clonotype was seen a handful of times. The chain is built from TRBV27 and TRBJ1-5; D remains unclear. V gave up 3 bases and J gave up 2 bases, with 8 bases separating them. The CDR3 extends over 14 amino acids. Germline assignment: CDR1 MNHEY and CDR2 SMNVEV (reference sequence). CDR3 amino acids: CASSFYGGNQPQHF. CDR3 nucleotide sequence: TGTGCCAGCAGTTTTTACGGGGGCAATCAGCCCCAGCATTTT.

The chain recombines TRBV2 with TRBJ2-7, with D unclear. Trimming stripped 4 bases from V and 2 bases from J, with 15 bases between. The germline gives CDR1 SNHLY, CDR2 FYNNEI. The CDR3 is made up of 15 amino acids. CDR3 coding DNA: TGTGCCAGCAGTGCAGAAACAGATTATCCCTACGAGCAGTACTTC. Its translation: CASSAETDYPYEQYF. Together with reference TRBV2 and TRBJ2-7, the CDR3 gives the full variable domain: EPEVTQTPSHQVTQMGQEVILRCVPISNHLYFYWYRQILGQKVEFLVSFYNNEISEKSEIFDDQFSVERPDGSNFTLKIRSTKLEDSAMYFCASSAETDYPYEQYFGPGTRLTVT.

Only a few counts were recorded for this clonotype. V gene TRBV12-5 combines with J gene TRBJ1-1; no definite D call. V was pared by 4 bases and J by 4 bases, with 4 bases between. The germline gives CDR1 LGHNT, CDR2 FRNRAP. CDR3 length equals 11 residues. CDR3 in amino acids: CASGWGTEAFF. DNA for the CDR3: TGTGCTAGTGGTTGGGGCACTGAAGCTTTCTTT.

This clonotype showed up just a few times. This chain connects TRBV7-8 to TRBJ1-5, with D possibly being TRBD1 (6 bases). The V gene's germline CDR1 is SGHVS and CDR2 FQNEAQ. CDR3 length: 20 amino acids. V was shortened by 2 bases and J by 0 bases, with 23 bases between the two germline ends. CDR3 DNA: TGTGCCAGCAGCTTAAAAAGGGGGGCTGGGGGCAAGTATAGCAATCAGCCCCAGCATTTT. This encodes CASSLKRGAGGKYSNQPQHF. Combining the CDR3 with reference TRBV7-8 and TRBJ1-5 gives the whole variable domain GAGVSQSPRYKVAKRGQDVALRCDPISGHVSLFWYQQALGQGPEFLTYFQNEAQLDKSGLPSDRFFAERPEGSVSTLKIQRTQQEDSAVYLCASSLKRGAGGKYSNQPQHFGDGTRLSIL.

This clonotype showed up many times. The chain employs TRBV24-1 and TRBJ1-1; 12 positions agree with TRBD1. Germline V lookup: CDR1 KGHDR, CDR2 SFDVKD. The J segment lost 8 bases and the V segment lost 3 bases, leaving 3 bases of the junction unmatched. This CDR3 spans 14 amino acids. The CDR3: CATSDTGTGGEAFF. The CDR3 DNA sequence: TGTGCCACCAGTGATACCGGGACAGGGGGCGAAGCTTTCTTT.

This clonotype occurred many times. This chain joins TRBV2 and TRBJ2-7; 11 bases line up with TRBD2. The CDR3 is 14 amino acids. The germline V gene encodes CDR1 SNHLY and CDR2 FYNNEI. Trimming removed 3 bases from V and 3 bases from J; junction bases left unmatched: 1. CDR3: CASSEGTSGYEQYF. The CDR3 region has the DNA TGTGCCAGCAGTGAGGGGACTAGCGGCTACGAGCAGTACTTC.

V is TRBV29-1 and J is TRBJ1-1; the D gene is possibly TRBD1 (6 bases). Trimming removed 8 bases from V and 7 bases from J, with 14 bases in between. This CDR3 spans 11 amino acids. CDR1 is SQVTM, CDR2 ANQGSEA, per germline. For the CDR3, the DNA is TGCAGCCAAGAGGGGGGCCGTGAAGCTTTCTTT. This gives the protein CSQEGGREAFF.

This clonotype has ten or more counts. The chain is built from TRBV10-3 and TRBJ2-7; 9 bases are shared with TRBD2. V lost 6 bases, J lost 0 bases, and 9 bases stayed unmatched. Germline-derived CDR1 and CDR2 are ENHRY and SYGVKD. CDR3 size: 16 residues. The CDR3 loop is CAISRGLAGISYEQYF. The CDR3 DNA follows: TGTGCCATCAGCCGGGGGCTAGCGGGAATCTCCTACGAGCAGTACTTC.

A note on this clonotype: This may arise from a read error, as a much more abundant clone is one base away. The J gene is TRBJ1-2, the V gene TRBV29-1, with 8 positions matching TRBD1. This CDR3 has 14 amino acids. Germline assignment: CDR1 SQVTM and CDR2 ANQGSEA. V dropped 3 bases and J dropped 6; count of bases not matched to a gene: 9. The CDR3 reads CSVDDRGPLHGYTF. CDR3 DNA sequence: TGCAGCGTTGACGACAGGGGCCCTCTGCATGGCTACACCTTC.

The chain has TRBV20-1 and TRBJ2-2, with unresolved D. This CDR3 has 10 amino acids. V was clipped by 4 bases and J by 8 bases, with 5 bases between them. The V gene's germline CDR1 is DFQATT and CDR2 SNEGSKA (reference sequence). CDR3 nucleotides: TGCAGTGCTACCACAGGGGAGCTGTTTTTT. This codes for CSATTGELFF.